These T cell receptor beta chains were read from a single sample in a study of T cells in tumors after PD-1 blockade. The method was immunoSEQ multiplex PCR; TCRdb's version includes in-frame clones alone and lacks a portion of them. The table lists nearly 25,000 clones, around four fifths of them singletons. This specimen was PBMCs, taken after anti-PD-1 treatment. Source of these receptors: a human donor with basal cell carcinoma. Each CDR3 is given with its conserved first and last residue. Each record gives: clone size, J gene, V gene, D gene, CDR3 protein, CDR3 DNA. The D gene is left open where the match is weak. For some rows the clone size is stated as once, few or many, or as a class when expanded; others skip it.

abundance: NA
j_gene: TRBJ1-2
v_gene: TRBV3-1/TRBV3-2
d_gene: NA
CDR3aa: CASSQMGLYGYTF
CDR3nt: TGTGCCAGCAGCCAAATGGGACTCTATGGCTACACCTTC

abundance: NA
j_gene: TRBJ2-3
v_gene: TRBV5-6
d_gene: NA
CDR3aa: CASSLVNRGRAQDTQYF
CDR3nt: TGTGCCAGCAGCTTGGTCAACCGGGGCCGGGCACAAGATACGCAGTATTTT

abundance: NA
j_gene: TRBJ1-1
v_gene: TRBV7-2
d_gene: NA
CDR3aa: CASSLGGGRMNTEAFF
CDR3nt: TGTGCCAGCAGCTTAGGGGGGGGACGGATGAACACTGAAGCTTTCTTT

abundance: NA
j_gene: TRBJ2-3
v_gene: TRBV6-6
d_gene: TRBD2
CDR3aa: CASSRGLAGGTDTQYF
CDR3nt: TGTGCCAGCAGTAGAGGACTAGCGGGGGGCACAGATACGCAGTATTTT

abundance: NA
j_gene: TRBJ2-7
v_gene: TRBV3-1/TRBV3-2
d_gene: TRBD1
CDR3aa: CASSQGTGSPYYEQYF
CDR3nt: TGTGCCAGCAGCCAGGGGACAGGGTCCCCCTACTACGAGCAGTACTTC

abundance: once
j_gene: TRBJ1-2
v_gene: TRBV4-1
d_gene: NA
CDR3aa: CASSPRVQNYGYTF
CDR3nt: TGCGCCAGCAGCCCCCGGGTTCAAAACTATGGCTACACCTTC

abundance: NA
j_gene: TRBJ2-7
v_gene: TRBV29-1
d_gene: NA
CDR3aa: CSVVNPGSYEQYF
CDR3nt: TGCAGCGTTGTCAACCCGGGATCCTACGAGCAGTACTTC

abundance: NA
j_gene: TRBJ2-7
v_gene: TRBV6-1
d_gene: NA
CDR3aa: CASSDAGWTYEQYF
CDR3nt: TGTGCCAGCAGTGATGCGGGTTGGACCTACGAGCAGTACTTC

abundance: NA
j_gene: TRBJ1-2
v_gene: TRBV5-1
d_gene: TRBD1
CDR3aa: CASSAGQGSYGYTF
CDR3nt: TGCGCCAGCAGCGCGGGACAGGGCAGCTATGGCTACACCTTC

abundance: NA
j_gene: TRBJ1-1
v_gene: TRBV6-5
d_gene: NA
CDR3aa: CASSPGRTEAFF
CDR3nt: TGTGCCAGTTCCCCGGGGCGGACTGAAGCTTTCTTT

abundance: NA
j_gene: TRBJ2-1
v_gene: TRBV5-1
d_gene: TRBD2
CDR3aa: CASSPAGLAGVHNEQFF
CDR3nt: TGCGCCAGCAGCCCAGCGGGACTAGCGGGGGTCCACAATGAGCAGTTCTTC

abundance: few
j_gene: TRBJ2-7
v_gene: TRBV7-3
d_gene: NA
CDR3aa: CASSLEAGSSYEQYF
CDR3nt: TGTGCCAGCAGCTTAGAAGCGGGCTCCTCCTACGAGCAGTACTTC

abundance: NA
j_gene: TRBJ1-1
v_gene: TRBV6-6
d_gene: NA
CDR3aa: CASRPTNTEAFF
CDR3nt: TGTGCCAGCAGACCAACGAACACTGAAGCTTTCTTT

abundance: NA
j_gene: TRBJ2-7
v_gene: TRBV6-6
d_gene: NA
CDR3aa: CASSYPGTVTYEQYF
CDR3nt: TGTGCCAGCAGTTACCCCGGGACGGTGACCTACGAGCAGTACTTC

abundance: NA
j_gene: TRBJ1-1
v_gene: TRBV30
d_gene: NA
CDR3aa: CAWRRRGVVLNTEAFF
CDR3nt: TGTGCCTGGAGGAGGCGGGGGGTGGTTCTGAACACTGAAGCTTTCTTT

abundance: NA
j_gene: TRBJ1-1
v_gene: TRBV12-3/TRBV12-4
d_gene: NA
CDR3aa: CASRPGVRTEAFF
CDR3nt: TGTGCCAGCAGGCCGGGGGTGAGGACTGAAGCTTTCTTT

abundance: NA
j_gene: TRBJ2-2
v_gene: TRBV2
d_gene: TRBD2
CDR3aa: CASSTSGGTGELFF
CDR3nt: TGTGCCAGCTCCACTAGCGGTGGCACCGGGGAGCTGTTTTTT

abundance: NA
j_gene: TRBJ2-7
v_gene: TRBV3-1/TRBV3-2
d_gene: NA
CDR3aa: CASSQYARESTYEQYF
CDR3nt: TGTGCCAGCAGCCAATATGCCAGGGAAAGTACCTACGAGCAGTACTTC

abundance: NA
j_gene: TRBJ1-6
v_gene: TRBV18
d_gene: NA
CDR3aa: CASSPRPPWNSPLHF
CDR3nt: TGTGCCAGCTCACCACGGCCCCCGTGGAATTCACCCCTCCACTTT

abundance: NA
j_gene: TRBJ1-6
v_gene: TRBV6-2/TRBV6-3
d_gene: NA
CDR3aa: CASSLSKGSSYNSPLHF
CDR3nt: TGTGCCAGCAGTTTGAGTAAGGGGAGCTCCTATAATTCACCCCTCCACTTT

abundance: NA
j_gene: TRBJ2-7
v_gene: TRBV3-1/TRBV3-2
d_gene: TRBD2
CDR3aa: CASSQGLAGGHEQYF
CDR3nt: TGTGCCAGCAGCCAAGGCCTAGCGGGGGGACACGAGCAGTACTTC

abundance: NA
j_gene: TRBJ2-7
v_gene: TRBV5-6
d_gene: NA
CDR3aa: CASARDDYEQYF
CDR3nt: TGTGCCAGCGCCAGGGACGACTACGAGCAGTACTTC

abundance: NA
j_gene: TRBJ2-5
v_gene: TRBV6-5
d_gene: TRBD2
CDR3aa: CASSNGLAGGETQYF
CDR3nt: TGTGCCAGCAGTAACGGGCTGGCGGGGGGAGAGACCCAGTACTTC

abundance: few
j_gene: TRBJ1-5
v_gene: TRBV2
d_gene: NA
CDR3aa: CASSEAPLTPPQHF
CDR3nt: TGTGCCAGCAGTGAAGCGCCGCTAACGCCGCCCCAGCATTTT

abundance: NA
j_gene: TRBJ1-6
v_gene: TRBV27
d_gene: NA
CDR3aa: CASSLSAGVGNSPLHF
CDR3nt: TGTGCCAGCAGTTTATCGGCGGGGGTAGGTAATTCACCCCTCCACTTT

abundance: once
j_gene: TRBJ2-1
v_gene: TRBV13
d_gene: TRBD2
CDR3aa: CASSFGTSGGVNEQFF
CDR3nt: TGTGCCAGCAGCTTTGGGACTAGCGGGGGGGTGAATGAGCAGTTCTTC

abundance: NA
j_gene: TRBJ2-2
v_gene: TRBV18
d_gene: NA
CDR3aa: CASSPQGNTGELFF
CDR3nt: TGTGCCAGCTCACCTCAGGGGAACACCGGGGAGCTGTTTTTT